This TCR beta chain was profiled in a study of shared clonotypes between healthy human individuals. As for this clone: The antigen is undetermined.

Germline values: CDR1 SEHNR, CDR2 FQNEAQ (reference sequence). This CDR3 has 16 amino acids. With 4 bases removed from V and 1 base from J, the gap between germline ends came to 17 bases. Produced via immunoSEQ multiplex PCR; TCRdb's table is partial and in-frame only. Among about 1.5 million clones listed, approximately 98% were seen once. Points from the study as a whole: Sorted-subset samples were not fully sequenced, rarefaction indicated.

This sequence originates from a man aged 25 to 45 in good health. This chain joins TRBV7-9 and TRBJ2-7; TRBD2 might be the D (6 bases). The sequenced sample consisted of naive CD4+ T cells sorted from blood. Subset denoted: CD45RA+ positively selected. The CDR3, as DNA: TGTGCCAGCAGCTCACCGGGACTGTCACCTTCCTACGAGCAGTACTTC. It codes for CASSSPGLSPSYEQYF. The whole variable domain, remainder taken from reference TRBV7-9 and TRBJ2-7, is DTGVSQNPRHKITKRGQNVTFRCDPISEHNRLYWYRQTLGQGPEFLTYFQNEAQLEKSRLLSDRFSAERPKGSFSTLEIQRTEQGDSAMYLCASSSPGLSPSYEQYFGPGTRLTVT.